A selection of T cell receptor beta chains follows, all from one sample in a study of cytomegalovirus exposure and HLA in healthy donors. The repertoire was sequenced with immunoSEQ multiplex PCR; TCRdb's copy has only in-frame clones and lacks some. The table lists about 100,000 clones, about 75% of them singletons. Input material: PBMCs. The receptors were gathered from a male donor in good health and CMV-seropositive. Both conserved end residues are part of each CDR3. A D gene is named only where the DNA matches it firmly. A row's size may be missing; if present it is once, few, many or a size class.

TRBV5-1,once,TRBJ2-7,TRBD1,TGCGCCAGCAGCGCGCGGACAGGGTCCTTAACCTACGAGCAGTACTTC,CASSARTGSLTYEQYF
TRBV9,.,TRBJ2-5,.,TGTGCCAGCAGCGTAGGAGACGGGTCGGAGACCCAGTACTTC,CASSVGDGSETQYF
TRBV5-1,few,TRBJ2-5,.,TGCGCCAGCAGCTGGAAAGCACGGGGGGAGACCCAGTACTTC,CASSWKARGETQYF
TRBV30,.,TRBJ1-4,TRBD1,TGTGCCTGGAGCGACGGGAACAGGGGGGCTTATTATGAAAAACTGTTTTTT,CAWSDGNRGAYYEKLFF
TRBV6-6,.,TRBJ1-5,.,TGTGCCACACAGGGAACCAGCAATCAGCCCCAGCATTTT,CATQGTSNQPQHF
TRBV4-1,.,TRBJ2-3,.,TGCGCCAGCAGCCAAGATGCGGGGTCAGGCACAGATACGCAGTATTTT,CASSQDAGSGTDTQYF
TRBV5-4,.,TRBJ1-2,.,TGTGCCAGCAGCTTGTCCGGGATCGTGGGTGGCTACACCTTC,CASSLSGIVGGYTF
TRBV2,.,TRBJ1-3,.,TGTGCCAGCAGGGCAGGGAACTCTGGAAACACCATATATTTT,CASRAGNSGNTIYF
TRBV19,.,TRBJ2-1,.,TGTGCCAGTAGTACCACTCCCGGGACTTCCCGGGTCTACAATGAGCAGTTCTTC,CASSTTPGTSRVYNEQFF
TRBV6-1,.,TRBJ2-7,TRBD1,TGTGCCAGCAGTGAAATAACAGGGGAAAGCTACGAGCAGTACTTC,CASSEITGESYEQYF
TRBV6-6,.,TRBJ1-5,.,TGTGCCAGCAGTTACGGGGCAAATCAGCCCCAGCATTTT,CASSYGANQPQHF